This entry is about one TCR beta chain. Its antigen is currently unknown. This entry belongs to a study of cytomegalovirus exposure and HLA in healthy donors. General study points: Whilst most TCR sequences proved rare, a subset of public TCRs occurred across many donors. Clusters of TCRs from the first cohort tended to co-occur in the 120 validation repertoires (as a later analysis found). Confirmation in vitro established that a few CMV-associated chains were specific for CMV antigens. According to the study, some 160 TCR beta chains were cytomegalovirus-associated.

The assay was immunoSEQ multiplex PCR, and TCRdb's table has in-frame clones only and misses some. The sample holds under 140,000 clones, roughly 90% seen once. Trimming cost V 5 bases and J 7 bases; bases outside gene matches: 11. Germline assignment: CDR1 SGHAT and CDR2 FQNNGV. The CDR3 runs to 16 residues. The clonotype was recovered from a woman aged 18-35 years in good health and CMV-seronegative. The sample consisted of PBMCs. The chain joins TRBV11-2 to TRBJ2-1; 10 bases match TRBD2. The chain's CDR3 is CASSKISGRLRNEQFF. The CDR3 nucleotides read TGTGCCAGCAGCAAGATTAGCGGGAGGTTGAGAAATGAGCAGTTCTTC.